A selection of T cell receptor beta chains follows, all from one sample in a study of blood T cell repertoires in COVID-19. Produced via immunoSEQ multiplex PCR; TCRdb's table is partial and in-frame only. The data show roughly 38,000 clones, roughly 89% seen once. The sequencing sample was made of peripheral blood. The receptors shown here come from a man in his 60s with active or convalescent COVID-19. Each CDR3 is given with its conserved first and last residue. Each record gives: CDR3 protein, clone size, J gene, D gene, V gene. A D gene is named only where the DNA matches it firmly. Not all rows give a size; the values are once, few, many and, for expanded clones, a class.

CASSTPGTGGNTQYF,-,TRBJ2-5,TRBD1,TRBV19
CASSVRKKREVPLAYEQYF,-,TRBJ2-7,TRBD2,TRBV6-4
CASRNNINTEAFF,-,TRBJ1-1,-,TRBV6-5
CASSQSGQPNQPQHF,-,TRBJ1-5,TRBD1,TRBV16
CASSQGWMGGNEQFF,-,TRBJ2-1,-,TRBV3-1/TRBV3-2
CASSIQQGFNEQFF,-,TRBJ2-1,-,TRBV7-9
CASRLEGAWNTEAFF,-,TRBJ1-1,TRBD1,TRBV5-1
CASDRQVGPEGYTF,-,TRBJ1-2,-,TRBV3-1/TRBV3-2
CSGAGANTQYF,-,TRBJ2-3,-,TRBV29-1
CASTEDLMGNIQYF,-,TRBJ2-4,-,TRBV19
CASSLFWAGETQYF,-,TRBJ2-5,-,TRBV7-2
CASSSIRDRAFYEQYF,-,TRBJ2-7,TRBD1,TRBV11-2
CASSFRGDTQYF,-,TRBJ2-3,-,TRBV9
CASSETGYNQPQHF,once,TRBJ1-5,-,TRBV6-1
CASSPSILAVTDTQYF,-,TRBJ2-3,TRBD2,TRBV18
CASSEGAGHEQYF,few,TRBJ2-7,TRBD1,TRBV12-3/TRBV12-4
CATSDLGGRALGGQYF,-,TRBJ2-3,-,TRBV24-1
CASSRTGYTEAFF,-,TRBJ1-1,-,TRBV28
CASSLAWPGDTGELFF,-,TRBJ2-2,-,TRBV7-7
CASSSLAGEQYF,-,TRBJ2-7,TRBD2,TRBV12-3/TRBV12-4
CASSEEGYGTVAYEQYF,-,TRBJ2-7,TRBD1,TRBV6-1
CASRPSGSYNEQFF,-,TRBJ2-1,TRBD2,TRBV18
CASSLGGREQYF,-,TRBJ2-7,-,TRBV7-2
CASSLLADNYEQYF,-,TRBJ2-7,-,TRBV5-1
CASSPDSQETQYF,-,TRBJ2-5,-,TRBV18
CASSPTLAGDLTEQYF,-,TRBJ2-7,TRBD2,TRBV3-1/TRBV3-2
CASLSGTGALRRSYEQYF,-,TRBJ2-7,TRBD1,TRBV10-2
CASRTGTSEQYF,-,TRBJ2-7,TRBD2,TRBV5-1
CASSWGQAGRKTEAFF,-,TRBJ1-1,-,TRBV5-6
CASSRGQGAPATNEKLFF,once,TRBJ1-4,TRBD1,TRBV5-1
CASRGGQLPNYGYTF,-,TRBJ1-2,-,TRBV28
CASSVGFAVTYEQYF,-,TRBJ2-7,-,TRBV9
CASSPPGVSPLHF,-,TRBJ1-5,-,TRBV27
CASRLAGVRDTQYF,few,TRBJ2-3,TRBD2,TRBV5-1
CASSPRPSRLEETQYF,-,TRBJ2-5,-,TRBV7-9
CASSSTVQGRLYGYTF,-,TRBJ1-2,-,TRBV5-6
CASSQGRGNTEAFF,-,TRBJ1-1,-,TRBV10-1
CASSFDSQSSGNTIYF,hyperexpanded,TRBJ1-3,-,TRBV5-1
CASSHRDRAYEQYF,once,TRBJ2-7,TRBD1,TRBV3-1/TRBV3-2
CAWRETYRGASYNEQFF,-,TRBJ2-1,TRBD1,TRBV30
CSAPSGDQETQYF,once,TRBJ2-5,-,TRBV29-1
CASSRRESGNEQFF,-,TRBJ2-1,-,TRBV18
CASSERGTGGVTDTQYF,-,TRBJ2-3,TRBD2,TRBV2
CASSYGLITDTQYF,once,TRBJ2-3,-,TRBV6-5
CASSLGAGEDTQYF,-,TRBJ2-3,TRBD2,TRBV7-9
CASSLDTSASSYEQYF,-,TRBJ2-7,TRBD2,TRBV5-1
CASSQTSGRSSYEQYF,once,TRBJ2-7,TRBD2,TRBV4-1
CASSTGLAGWGSYEQYF,-,TRBJ2-7,TRBD2,TRBV6-2/TRBV6-3
CASKQQGYYGYTF,-,TRBJ1-2,TRBD1,TRBV5-8
CASSPGTGRIESGYTF,-,TRBJ1-2,TRBD1,TRBV18
CASSSLGAEEGNEQFF,few,TRBJ2-1,-,TRBV27
CASSFRPPYEQYF,-,TRBJ2-7,-,TRBV19
CASSYFRSGEQFF,-,TRBJ2-1,-,TRBV6-5
CASSLGWGLTQETQYF,-,TRBJ2-5,-,TRBV4-1